The 26 T cell receptor beta chains reported below all come from one sample, sequenced in a study of T cell responses to AZD1222 COVID-19 vaccine. The protocol was immunoSEQ multiplex PCR, while the TCRdb copy is restricted to in-frame clones and leaves out a portion. This sample has around 120,000 clones, with 88% found just once. The material was peripheral blood, obtained on day 0 of MenACWY control vaccination. These TCRs come from an adult in good health.

This clone was found a few times. The J gene is TRBJ2-5, the V gene TRBV9; D possibly corresponds to TRBD2 (5 bases). V was pared by 4 bases and J by 1 base, with 14 bases between. The germline V gene encodes CDR1 SGDLS and CDR2 YYNGEE. This CDR3 comprises 15 residues. CDR3 amino acids: CASSPSLGSQETQYF. The CDR3 DNA sequence: TGTGCCAGCAGCCCCTCACTGGGGAGCCAAGAGACCCAGTACTTC.

This clone was seen only once. V and J are TRBV2 and TRBJ2-5; TRBD2 aligns across 8 bases. Trimming took 4 bases from V and 5 from J; bases not matched to a gene: 6. The CDR3 has 14 residues. From germline, CDR1 is SNHLY and CDR2 FYNNEI. The DNA of the CDR3 is TGTGCCAGCAGTGTGAGCGGGAGCTCGGAGACCCAGTACTTC. This encodes CASSVSGSSETQYF.

This chain joins TRBV9 and TRBJ1-1; D call uncertain. This CDR3 spans 14 amino acids. Trimming left V 0 bases short and J 1 base short, with 7 bases between. Germline V CDR1 and CDR2: SGDLS, YYNGEE. The CDR3 protein is CASSVDTRNTEAFF. In nucleotides, the CDR3 is TGTGCCAGCAGCGTAGACACCCGGAACACTGAAGCTTTCTTT.

The chain joins TRBV10-3 to TRBJ2-5; D gene ambiguous. Germline CDR1 is ENHRY and CDR2 is SYGVKD. The CDR3 contains 14 residues. Trimming pared 5 bases from V and 1 base from J, leaving 11 bases between. The CDR3 nucleotides read TGTGCCATCAGTTTGGGTACCCGCCAAGAGACCCAGTACTTC. This codes for CAISLGTRQETQYF.

The chain carries TRBV5-5 and TRBJ2-7; TRBD1 agrees at 7 bases. The trim removed 3 bases at V and 2 bases at J, leaving 5 bases unmatched. The CDR3 loop spans 14 amino acids. CDR1 and CDR2 from the germline V gene are SGHKS and YYEKEE (reference sequence). The chain's CDR3 is CASSYRGMAYEQYF. The DNA for the CDR3 is TGTGCCAGCAGCTACAGGGGAATGGCCTACGAGCAGTACTTC.

This chain joins TRBV7-2 and TRBJ1-6; D not certain. CDR1 is SGHTA, CDR2 FQGNSA, per germline. Trimming cost V 5 bases and J 6 bases, with 14 bases left between them. The CDR3 is 15 residues long. DNA of the CDR3: TGTGCCAGCAGCAGAGGGTTCGCCGTTAATTCACCCCTCCACTTT. Residues: CASSRGFAVNSPLHF.

To note about this clone: One end of the junction is discordant with germline, which a read error may explain. This chain connects TRBV7-7 to TRBJ2-3; 10 bases are a match to TRBD2. The CDR3 length is 15 residues. The germline CDR1 and CDR2 sequences are SSHAT and FNYEAQ (reference sequence). The CDR3 nucleotides are TGTGCTAGCAGCTTCGGGACTAGCGCCACAGATACGCAGTATTTT. This translates into CASSFGTSATDTQYF.

This clone was seen a handful of times. The chain has TRBV19 and TRBJ1-1; 7 bases line up with TRBD1. V was pared by 7 bases and J by 4 bases, with 3 bases of the junction left unmatched. The CDR3 is 12 amino acids. Germline V gives CDR1 LNHDA, CDR2 SQIVND (reference sequence). Here the CDR3 reads CASKRTGTEAFF. In DNA, the CDR3 is TGTGCCAGTAAAAGGACAGGCACTGAAGCTTTCTTT.

V and J are TRBV29-1 and TRBJ1-1, with 11 nucleotides matching TRBD1. The CDR3 contains 15 residues. Germline trimming cut 4 bases from V and 0 bases from J; bases unmatched to any gene: 4. The V gene's germline CDR1 is SQVTM and CDR2 ANQGSEA. The CDR3 bases are TGCAGCGTTGCGAGGACAGGGGGCATGAACACTGAAGCTTTCTTT. Translation gives CSVARTGGMNTEAFF.

The chain couples TRBV4-1 to TRBJ1-2; TRBD1 aligns across 11 bases. V gave up 3 bases and J gave up 5 bases; unmatched junction bases: 8. The CDR3 covers 16 residues. From germline, CDR1 is MGHRA and CDR2 YSYEKL. The CDR3 DNA sequence: TGCGCCAGCAGCCAGCCTCGGGACAGGGGGGCTTATGGCTACACCTTC. Its protein is CASSQPRDRGAYGYTF.

The chain combines TRBV6-6 with TRBJ2-1, with D maybe TRBD1 (6 bases). Germline V gene data show CDR1 as MNHNY and CDR2 as SVGAGI (reference sequence). V dropped 0 bases and J dropped 8 bases, with 11 bases sitting between them. The CDR3 sequence is 14 residues long. The CDR3 DNA sequence: TGTGCCAGCAGTTACTCCGGGGCAGGGGATGAGCAGTTCTTC. Its protein product is CASSYSGAGDEQFF.

The chain employs TRBV6-5 and TRBJ1-2, with 9 bases fitting TRBD1. The CDR3 covers 14 residues. Germline V gene data show CDR1 as MNHEY and CDR2 as SVGAGI. Trimming at V came to 11 bases and at J to 2 bases, leaving 9 bases not matched to a gene. The CDR3 bases are TGTGCCGCTGTACCGGGACAGGGAAACTATGGCTACACCTTC. It specifies CAAVPGQGNYGYTF.

The chain links TRBV9 to TRBJ2-6; D is possibly TRBD1 (6 bases). This CDR3 contains 17 residues. Looked up from germline, CDR1 is SGDLS and CDR2 is YYNGEE. With 1 base removed from V and 0 bases from J, the gap between germline ends came to 11 bases. The CDR3 spells CASSVRQALSGANVLTF. CDR3 nucleotide sequence: TGTGCCAGCAGCGTAAGACAGGCTCTCTCTGGGGCCAACGTCCTGACTTTC.

V gene TRBV29-1 combines with J gene TRBJ2-2, with unresolved D. The CDR3 is 11 residues long. Trimming pared 7 bases from V and 7 bases from J, leaving 10 bases between. Germline assignment: CDR1 SQVTM and CDR2 ANQGSEA. The CDR3, as DNA: TGCAGCGGCCGACTCTACGGGGAGCTGTTTTTT. It yields the protein CSGRLYGELFF.

The chain combines TRBV6-5 with TRBJ1-4, with TRBD1 matching over 7 bases. CDR3 size: 14 residues. The V segment lost 6 bases and the J segment 7 bases; nucleotides outside the gene matches: 8. Germline values: CDR1 MNHEY, CDR2 SVGAGI. In nucleotides, the CDR3 is TGTGCCAGCAGGGTACAGGGGAGAGGTGAAAAACTGTTTTTT. Translated, it gives CASRVQGRGEKLFF.

J is TRBJ2-3 and V is TRBV19, with TRBD1 as a possible D gene (6 bases). The CDR3 is made up of 13 amino acids. Trimming cost V 4 bases and J 5 bases, with 10 bases left between them. Per the germline V gene, CDR1 is LNHDA and CDR2 is SQIVND (reference sequence). The CDR3 sequence is CASSTGEGDTQYF. The DNA for the CDR3 is TGTGCCAGTAGTACAGGGGAAGGAGATACGCAGTATTTT.

The chain's CDR3 is CASSLDTNTEAFF. CDR3 DNA: TGCGCCAGCAGCTTGGATACCAACACTGAAGCTTTCTTT. The rearrangement joins TRBV5-1 to TRBJ1-1; D not certain. Germline V gene data show CDR1 as SGHRS and CDR2 as YFSETQ. The CDR3 covers 13 residues. Trimming pared 0 bases from V and 2 bases from J, leaving 5 bases between.

The genes are TRBV5-4 and TRBJ1-5, with 8 nucleotides matching TRBD1. Germline values: CDR1 SGHNT, CDR2 YYREEE (reference sequence). CDR3 length: 17 amino acids. Trimming took 4 bases from V and 5 from J; bases not matched to a gene: 14. As DNA, the CDR3 is TGTGCCAGCAGCCTGAAGACAGGGGCGAGAGGGGATCAGCCCCAGCATTTT. It encodes CASSLKTGARGDQPQHF.

This rearrangement joins TRBV3-1 (or the pseudogene TRBV3-2) to TRBJ2-1; D remains ambiguous. The ends were cut back, 4 bases at V and 8 bases at J, with 6 bases in the middle. The CDR3 is 11 amino acids. CDR1 is LGHDT and CDR2 is YNNKEL in the germline V gene (reference sequence). In DNA, the CDR3 is TGTGCCAGCAGCCTCCTTCATGAGCAGTTCTTC. This codes for CASSLLHEQFF.

This rearrangement joins TRBV7-3 to TRBJ2-1; D is unclear. Per germline, CDR1 SGHTA and CDR2 FQGTGA. Trimming cost V 4 bases and J 9 bases, with 13 bases left between them. The CDR3 loop spans 13 amino acids. The CDR3 region is CASSWLFGGEQFF. The CDR3 DNA is TGTGCCAGCAGCTGGCTATTTGGTGGTGAGCAGTTCTTC.

The chain has TRBV5-1 and TRBJ2-5; D uncertain. Germline lookup yields CDR1 SGHRS and CDR2 YFSETQ. V dropped 0 bases and J dropped 3 bases, with 12 bases sitting between them. The CDR3 has 15 residues. Here the CDR3 DNA reads TGCGCCAGCAGCTTGGATGGTAATCCAGAAGAGACCCAGTACTTC. It encodes CASSLDGNPEETQYF.

This sequence joins TRBV5-1 and TRBJ2-4, with 10 nucleotides matching TRBD1. CDR3 length: 16 amino acids. J lost 4 bases, V lost 0 bases, and 4 bases had no gene match. The germline CDR1 and CDR2 sequences are SGHRS and YFSETQ. The CDR3 protein is CASSLAPGQGKNIQYF. The CDR3, as DNA: TGCGCCAGCAGCTTGGCCCCGGGACAGGGGAAAAACATTCAGTACTTC. Complete variable domain (other parts from reference TRBV5-1 and TRBJ2-4): KAGVTQTPRYLIKTRGQQVTLSCSPISGHRSVSWYQQTPGQGLQFLFEYFSETQRNKGNFPGRFSGRQFSNSRSEMNVSTLELGDSALYLCASSLAPGQGKNIQYFGAGTRLSVL.

This clone showed up just once. V usage is TRBV5-1 and J usage is TRBJ2-7; D possibly corresponds to TRBD1 (6 bases). V was cut by 4 bases and J by 4 bases, with 24 bases left in between. The CDR3 extends over 17 amino acids. Germline-derived CDR1 and CDR2 are SGHRS and YFSETQ. The CDR3 DNA is TGCGCCAGCAGCCCTAGAACTCGAACAGGGTCGGGGTACGAGCAGTACTTC. Its protein is CASSPRTRTGSGYEQYF.

The chain joins TRBV2 to TRBJ1-4; 7 bases fit TRBD1. Germline V gene lookup returns CDR1 SNHLY and CDR2 FYNNEI. V shed 6 bases and J 7 bases; nucleotides not matched to a gene: 8. This CDR3 contains 14 residues. The CDR3 sequence is CASSSDRVGEKLFF. As DNA, the CDR3 is TGTGCCAGCAGCTCTGACAGGGTAGGTGAAAAACTGTTTTTT.

In nucleotides, the CDR3 is TGTGCCAGCTCCCAGGGCACGGGGGCGAATTCACCCCTCCACTTT. As protein: CASSQGTGANSPLHF. The genes are TRBV9 and TRBJ1-6; tentatively, D is TRBD1 (6 bases). Germline CDR1 reads SGDLS; CDR2 reads YYNGEE. Trimming stripped 7 bases from V and 7 bases from J, with 18 bases between. The CDR3 has 15 amino acids.

CDR3 coding DNA: TGCGCCAGCAGCTCCGGGACAAAGGGGGAGCAGTACTTC. Its translation: CASSSGTKGEQYF. The chain is built from TRBV5-1 and TRBJ2-7; a weak D match, TRBD1 (6 bases). V dropped 3 bases and J dropped 7 bases, with 14 bases sitting between them. The germline V gene has CDR1 SGHRS and CDR2 YFSETQ. The CDR3 consists of 13 residues.